This T cell receptor (beta chain) was identified in a study of blood T cell repertoires in COVID-19. As for the study in general: Specimens from acute and convalescent COVID-19 originated in the United States, Italy and Spain. Nucleic acid was either cDNA or gDNA, and it came from T cells, B-cell-depleted T cells, or PBMCs.

Profiling relied on immunoSEQ multiplex PCR, and the TCRdb table lists in-frame clones only, not all of them. This table has just over 20,000 clones, roughly nine tenths appearing once. V shed 5 bases and J 5 bases; nucleotides not matched to a gene: 10. Per germline, CDR1 SGHVS and CDR2 FQNEAQ. This CDR3 is 15 amino acids long. The chain couples TRBV7-8 to TRBJ1-2, with 8 bases fitting TRBD1. The TCR originated in a human donor in a cohort sampled during active COVID-19. Sample: peripheral blood. The CDR3 is CASSPQQGDAYGYTF. CDR3 bases: TGTGCCAGCAGCCCTCAACAGGGGGATGCGTATGGCTACACCTTC.